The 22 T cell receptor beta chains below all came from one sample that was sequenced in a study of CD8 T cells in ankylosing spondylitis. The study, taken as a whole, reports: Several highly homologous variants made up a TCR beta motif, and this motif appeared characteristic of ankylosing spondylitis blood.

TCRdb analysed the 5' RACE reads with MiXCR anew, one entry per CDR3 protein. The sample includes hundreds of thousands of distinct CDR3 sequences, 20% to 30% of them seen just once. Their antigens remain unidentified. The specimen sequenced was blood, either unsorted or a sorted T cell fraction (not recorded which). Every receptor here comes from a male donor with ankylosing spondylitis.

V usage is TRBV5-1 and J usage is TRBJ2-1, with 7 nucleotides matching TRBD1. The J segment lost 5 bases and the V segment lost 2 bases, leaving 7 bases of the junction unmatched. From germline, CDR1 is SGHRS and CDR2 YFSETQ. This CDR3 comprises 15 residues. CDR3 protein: CASSFDGTANNEQFF. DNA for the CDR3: TGCGCCAGCAGCTTTGATGGGACAGCTAACAATGAGCAGTTCTTC.

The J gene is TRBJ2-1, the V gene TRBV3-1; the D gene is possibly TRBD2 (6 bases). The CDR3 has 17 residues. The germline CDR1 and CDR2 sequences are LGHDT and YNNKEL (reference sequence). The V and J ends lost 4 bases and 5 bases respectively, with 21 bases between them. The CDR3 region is CASSRPGGTYTDNEQFF. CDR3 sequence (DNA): TGTGCCAGCAGCCGACCTGGAGGGACCTACACCGACAATGAGCAGTTCTTC.

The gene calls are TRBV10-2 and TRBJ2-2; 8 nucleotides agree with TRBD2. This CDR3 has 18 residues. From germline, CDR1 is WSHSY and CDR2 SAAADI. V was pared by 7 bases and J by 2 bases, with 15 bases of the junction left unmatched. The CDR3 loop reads CASTELAGPTKNTGELFF. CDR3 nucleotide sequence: TGCGCCAGCACGGAGCTAGCGGGTCCAACTAAAAACACCGGGGAGCTGTTTTTT.

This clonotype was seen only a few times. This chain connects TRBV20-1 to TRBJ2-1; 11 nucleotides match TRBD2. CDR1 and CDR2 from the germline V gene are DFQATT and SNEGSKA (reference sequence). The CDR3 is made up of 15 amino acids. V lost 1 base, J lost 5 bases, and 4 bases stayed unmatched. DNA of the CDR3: TGCAGTGCTAGAGCTAGCGGGAGGAGGAACAATGAGCAGTTCTTC. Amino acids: CSARASGRRNNEQFF.

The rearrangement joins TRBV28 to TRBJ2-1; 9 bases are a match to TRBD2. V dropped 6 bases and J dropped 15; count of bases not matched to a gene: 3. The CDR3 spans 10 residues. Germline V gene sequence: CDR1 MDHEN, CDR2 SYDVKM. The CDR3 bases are TGTGCCAGCAGCGGGACTAGCCCGTTCTTC. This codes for CASSGTSPFF.

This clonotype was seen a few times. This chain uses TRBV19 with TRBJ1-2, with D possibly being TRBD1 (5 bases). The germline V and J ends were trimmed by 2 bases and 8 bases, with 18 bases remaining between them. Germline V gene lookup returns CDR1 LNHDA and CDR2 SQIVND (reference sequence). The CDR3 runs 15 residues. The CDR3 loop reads CASSIRSGHRGGYTF. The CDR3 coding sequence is TGTGCCAGTAGTATAAGGAGCGGACACCGTGGGGGCTACACCTTC.

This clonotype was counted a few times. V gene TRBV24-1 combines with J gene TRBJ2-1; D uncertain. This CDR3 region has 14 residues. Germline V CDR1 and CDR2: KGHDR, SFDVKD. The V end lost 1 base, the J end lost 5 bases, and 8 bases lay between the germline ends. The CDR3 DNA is TGTGCCACCAGTGATTTATCGGTGAACAATGAGCAGTTCTTC. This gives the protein CATSDLSVNNEQFF.

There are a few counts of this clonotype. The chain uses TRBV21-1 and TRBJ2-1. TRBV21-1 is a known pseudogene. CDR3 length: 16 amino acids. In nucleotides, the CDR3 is TGTGCCAGCCTCGTGAAGTACCGAGGCTCCTACAATGAGCAGTTCTTC. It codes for CASLVKYRGSYNEQFF.

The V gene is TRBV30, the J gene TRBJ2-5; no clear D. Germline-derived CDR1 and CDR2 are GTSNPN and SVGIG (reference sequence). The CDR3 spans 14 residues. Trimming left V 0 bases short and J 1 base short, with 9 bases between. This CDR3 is CAWSVWGTQETQYF. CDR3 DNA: TGTGCCTGGAGTGTATGGGGTACCCAAGAGACCCAGTACTTC.

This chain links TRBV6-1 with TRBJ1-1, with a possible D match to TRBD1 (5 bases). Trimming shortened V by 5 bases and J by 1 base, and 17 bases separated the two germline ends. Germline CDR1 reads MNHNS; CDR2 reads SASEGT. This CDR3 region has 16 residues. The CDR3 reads CASSPLTGTGNTEAFF. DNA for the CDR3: TGTGCCAGCAGTCCACTGACCGGGACGGGGAACACTGAAGCTTTCTTT.

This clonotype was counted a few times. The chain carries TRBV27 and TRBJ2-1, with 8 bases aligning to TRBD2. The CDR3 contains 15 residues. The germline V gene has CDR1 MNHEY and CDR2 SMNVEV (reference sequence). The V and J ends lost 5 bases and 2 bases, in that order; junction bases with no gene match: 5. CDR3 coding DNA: TGTGCCAGCAGTATCAGGACTAGCACCTACAATGAGCAGTTCTTC. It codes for CASSIRTSTYNEQFF.

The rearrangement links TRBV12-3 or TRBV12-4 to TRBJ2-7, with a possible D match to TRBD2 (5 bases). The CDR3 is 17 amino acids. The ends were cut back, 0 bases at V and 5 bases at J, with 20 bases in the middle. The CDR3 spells CASSLARGGLSAHEQYF. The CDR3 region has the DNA TGTGCCAGCAGTTTAGCGCGTGGCGGGCTAAGCGCCCACGAGCAGTACTTC.

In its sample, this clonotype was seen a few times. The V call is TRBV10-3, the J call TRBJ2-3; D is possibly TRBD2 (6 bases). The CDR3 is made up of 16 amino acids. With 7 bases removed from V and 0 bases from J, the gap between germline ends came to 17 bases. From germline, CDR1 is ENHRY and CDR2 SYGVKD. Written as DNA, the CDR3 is TGTGCCATCACCAGCGGGCAGAAAGTTAGCACAGATACGCAGTATTTT. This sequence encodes CAITSGQKVSTDTQYF.

CDR3 nucleotides: TGTGCCAGCAGTGAATTGCGGACAGGGGCTTCACCCCTCCACTTT. This sequence encodes CASSELRTGASPLHF. The rearrangement uses TRBV25-1 and TRBJ1-6; 9 positions agree with TRBD1. The CDR3 runs 15 residues. The ends lost 1 base at V and 9 bases at J; junction bases unmatched: 4. Germline-derived CDR1 and CDR2 are MGHDK and SYGVNS.

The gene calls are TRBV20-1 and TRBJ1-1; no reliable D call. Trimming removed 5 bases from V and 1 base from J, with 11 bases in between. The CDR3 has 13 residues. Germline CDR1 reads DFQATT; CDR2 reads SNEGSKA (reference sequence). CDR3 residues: CSARRFPNTEAFF. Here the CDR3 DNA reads TGCAGTGCTCGCAGGTTCCCGAACACTGAAGCTTTCTTT.

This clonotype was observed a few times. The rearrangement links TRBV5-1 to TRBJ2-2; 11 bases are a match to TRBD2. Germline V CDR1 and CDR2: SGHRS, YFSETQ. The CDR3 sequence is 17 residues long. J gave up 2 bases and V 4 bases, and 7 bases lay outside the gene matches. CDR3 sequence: CASSPTGTSGNTGELFF. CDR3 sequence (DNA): TGCGCCAGCAGCCCCACTGGGACTAGCGGCAACACCGGGGAGCTGTTTTTT.

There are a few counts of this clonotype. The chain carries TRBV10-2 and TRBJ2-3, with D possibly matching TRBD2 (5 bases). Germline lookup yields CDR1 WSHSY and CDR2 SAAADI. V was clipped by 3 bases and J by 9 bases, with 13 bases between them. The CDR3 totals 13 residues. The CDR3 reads CASSDGVRETQYF. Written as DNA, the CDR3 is TGCGCCAGCAGTGACGGTGTACGGGAAACGCAGTATTTT.

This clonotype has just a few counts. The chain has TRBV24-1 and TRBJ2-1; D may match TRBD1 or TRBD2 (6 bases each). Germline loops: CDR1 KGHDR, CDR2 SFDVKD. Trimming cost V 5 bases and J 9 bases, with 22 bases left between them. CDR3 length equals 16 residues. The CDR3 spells CATSAPGHLKGGEQFF. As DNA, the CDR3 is TGTGCCACCAGTGCCCCGGGACATCTAAAGGGAGGTGAGCAGTTCTTC.

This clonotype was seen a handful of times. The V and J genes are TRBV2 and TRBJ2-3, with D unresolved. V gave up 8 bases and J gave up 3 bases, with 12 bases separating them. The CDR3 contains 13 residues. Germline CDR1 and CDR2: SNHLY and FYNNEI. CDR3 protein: CASGDWETDTQYF. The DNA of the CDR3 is TGTGCCAGCGGCGACTGGGAAACAGATACGCAGTATTTT.

The CDR3 reads CAISKQGREQYF. CDR3 nucleotide sequence: TGTGCCATCAGTAAACAGGGTCGGGAGCAGTACTTC. The rearrangement links TRBV10-3 to TRBJ2-7; D is perhaps TRBD1 (6 bases). From germline, CDR1 is ENHRY and CDR2 SYGVKD. V was cut by 5 bases and J by 7 bases, with 12 bases left in between. The length of the CDR3 is 12 residues.

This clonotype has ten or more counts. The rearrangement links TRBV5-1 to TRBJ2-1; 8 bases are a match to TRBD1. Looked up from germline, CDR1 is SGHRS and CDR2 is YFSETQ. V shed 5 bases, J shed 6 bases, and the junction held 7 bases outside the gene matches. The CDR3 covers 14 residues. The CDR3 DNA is TGCGCCAGCAGTCGGACAGGGTTTGGCAATGAGCAGTTCTTC. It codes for CASSRTGFGNEQFF.

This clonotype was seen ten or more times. The CDR3 sequence: CASSLDPAPGANVLTF. CDR3 nucleotide sequence: TGCGCCAGCAGCTTGGACCCTGCCCCTGGGGCCAACGTCCTGACTTTC. This rearrangement joins TRBV5-1 to TRBJ2-6, with D unresolved. V gave up 0 bases and J gave up 2 bases, with 9 bases separating them. The CDR3 consists of 16 residues. Germline V gene lookup returns CDR1 SGHRS and CDR2 YFSETQ.